This T cell receptor (beta chain) stems from a study of OX40 agonist ivuxolimab in advanced cancers. Assay used: immunoSEQ multiplex PCR; TCRdb lists only in-frame clones, some missing. The sample records tens of thousands of clones, 90% to 95% being singletons. In this sample, this clone turned up once. The sequencing used CD4+ or CD8+ T cells sorted from blood, collected in a trial of the OX40 agonist ivuxolimab. This TCR came from an adult with an advanced solid tumor such as melanoma, head and neck, liver or kidney cancer.

CDR3 sequence (DNA): TGTGCCTTTTTGAGGACAGCGAGCTCCTACAATGAGCAGTTCTTC. Its translation is CAFLRTASSYNEQFF. This chain joins TRBV30 and TRBJ2-1; D is possibly TRBD1 (6 bases). Trimming removed 7 bases from V and 0 bases from J, with 16 bases in between. Germline CDR1 GTSNPN, CDR2 SVGIG (reference sequence). This CDR3 spans 15 amino acids.